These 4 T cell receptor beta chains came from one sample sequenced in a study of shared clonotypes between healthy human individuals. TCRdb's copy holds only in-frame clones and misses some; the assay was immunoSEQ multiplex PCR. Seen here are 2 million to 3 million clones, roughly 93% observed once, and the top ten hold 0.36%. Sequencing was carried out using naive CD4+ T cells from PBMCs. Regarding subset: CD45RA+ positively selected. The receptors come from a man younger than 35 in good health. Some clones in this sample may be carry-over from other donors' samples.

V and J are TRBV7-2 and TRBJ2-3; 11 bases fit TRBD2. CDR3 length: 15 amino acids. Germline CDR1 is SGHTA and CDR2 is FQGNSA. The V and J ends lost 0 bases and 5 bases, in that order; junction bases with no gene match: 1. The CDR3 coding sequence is TGTGCCAGCAGCTTAGCTAGCGGGAGGGGAGATACGCAGTATTTT. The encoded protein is CASSLASGRGDTQYF.

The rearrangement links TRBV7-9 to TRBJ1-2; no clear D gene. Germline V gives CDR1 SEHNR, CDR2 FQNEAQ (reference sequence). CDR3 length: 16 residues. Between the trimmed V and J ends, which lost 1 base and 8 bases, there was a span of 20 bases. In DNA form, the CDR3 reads TGTGCCAGCAGCTTAGATTGGAGGGAGCGAGTTGACGGCTACACCTTC. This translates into CASSLDWRERVDGYTF. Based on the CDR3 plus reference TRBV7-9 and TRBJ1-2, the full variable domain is DTGVSQNPRHKITKRGQNVTFRCDPISEHNRLYWYRQTLGQGPEFLTYFQNEAQLEKSRLLSDRFSAERPKGSFSTLEIQRTEQGDSAMYLCASSLDWRERVDGYTFGSGTRLTVV.

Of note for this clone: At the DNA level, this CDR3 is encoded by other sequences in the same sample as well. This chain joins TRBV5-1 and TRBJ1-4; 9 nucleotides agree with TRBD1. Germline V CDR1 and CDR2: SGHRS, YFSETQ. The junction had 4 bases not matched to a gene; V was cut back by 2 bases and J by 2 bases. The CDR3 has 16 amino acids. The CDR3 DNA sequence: TGCGCCAGCAGCTTCGGACAGGGGTTGACTAATGAAAAACTGTTTTTT. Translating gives CASSFGQGLTNEKLFF.

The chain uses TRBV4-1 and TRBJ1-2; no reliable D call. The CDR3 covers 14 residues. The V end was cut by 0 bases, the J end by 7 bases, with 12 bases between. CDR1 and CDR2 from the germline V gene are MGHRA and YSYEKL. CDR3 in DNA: TGCGCCAGCAGCCAAGATGTCCGGGAGGCTGGCTACACCTTC. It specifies CASSQDVREAGYTF.